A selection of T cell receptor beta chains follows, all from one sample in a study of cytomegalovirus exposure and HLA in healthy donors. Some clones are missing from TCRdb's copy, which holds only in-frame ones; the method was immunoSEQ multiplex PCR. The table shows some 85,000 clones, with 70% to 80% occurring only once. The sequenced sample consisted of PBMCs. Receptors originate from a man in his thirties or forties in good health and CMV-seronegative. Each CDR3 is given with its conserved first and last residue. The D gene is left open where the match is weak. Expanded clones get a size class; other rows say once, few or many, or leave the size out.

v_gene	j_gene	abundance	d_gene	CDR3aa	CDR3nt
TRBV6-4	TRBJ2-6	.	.	CASSDSLGDGANVLTF	TGTGCCAGCAGTGACTCATTGGGAGACGGGGCCAACGTCCTGACTTTC
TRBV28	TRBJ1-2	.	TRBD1	CASSLGTVDYGYTF	TGTGCCAGCAGTTTAGGGACAGTTGATTATGGCTACACCTTC
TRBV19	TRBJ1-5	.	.	CASRTSWGGNQPQHF	TGTGCCAGCCGGACATCCTGGGGGGGCAATCAGCCCCAGCATTTT
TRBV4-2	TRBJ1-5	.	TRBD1	CASSQAVPGQRVNQPQHF	TGTGCCAGCAGCCAGGCGGTACCGGGACAGCGAGTCAATCAGCCCCAGCATTTT
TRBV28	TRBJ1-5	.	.	CASSQTRQPQHF	TGTGCCAGCAGCCAGACACGCCAGCCCCAGCATTTT
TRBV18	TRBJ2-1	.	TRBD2	CASSLASGGNLNEQFF	TGTGCCAGCTCACTGGCTAGCGGGGGGAACCTTAATGAGCAGTTCTTC
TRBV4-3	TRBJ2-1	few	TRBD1	CASSQVGQGGHNEQFF	TGCGCCAGCAGCCAAGTGGGACAGGGGGGACACAATGAGCAGTTCTTC
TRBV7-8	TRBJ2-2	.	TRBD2	CASSLKVLGGLAGSTGELFF	TGTGCCAGCAGCTTAAAAGTTCTCGGTGGCCTAGCGGGAAGCACCGGGGAGCTGTTTTTT
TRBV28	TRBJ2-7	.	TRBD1	CASSSMVGQETYEQYF	TGTGCCAGCAGTTCAATGGTGGGACAGGAGACCTACGAGCAGTACTTC
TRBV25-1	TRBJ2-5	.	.	CASTATDPWEQYF	TGTGCCAGCACTGCTACGGACCCCTGGGAGCAGTACTTC
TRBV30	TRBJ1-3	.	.	CAWSQGLLGNTIYF	TGTGCCTGGAGTCAGGGACTGTTGGGAAACACCATATATTTT
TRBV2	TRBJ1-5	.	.	CASSEALARGNQPQHF	TGTGCCAGCAGTGAAGCCCTTGCCCGGGGCAATCAGCCCCAGCATTTT
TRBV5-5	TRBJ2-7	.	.	CASSLAGGEQYF	TGTGCCAGCAGCTTGGCCGGGGGCGAGCAGTACTTC
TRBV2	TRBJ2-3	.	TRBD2	CASSFFAGAGVADTQYF	TGTGCCAGCAGTTTTTTCGCTGGAGCGGGAGTTGCAGATACGCAGTATTTT
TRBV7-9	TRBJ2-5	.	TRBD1	CASSARTGGETQYF	TGTGCCAGCAGCGCCCGGACAGGGGGGGAGACCCAGTACTTC
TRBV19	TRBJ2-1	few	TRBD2	CASSITAGDYNEQFF	TGTGCCAGTAGTATCACAGCGGGAGACTACAATGAGCAGTTCTTC
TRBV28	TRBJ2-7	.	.	CASEARGQLVDEQYF	TGTGCCAGCGAAGCTAGAGGCCAATTAGTTGACGAGCAGTACTTC
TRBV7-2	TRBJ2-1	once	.	CASINQPGIRNEQFF	TGTGCCAGCATAAATCAACCCGGGATCAGGAATGAGCAGTTCTTC
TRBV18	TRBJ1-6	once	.	CASSLDGISPLHF	TGTGCCAGCTCTCTGGACGGGATTTCACCCCTCCACTTT
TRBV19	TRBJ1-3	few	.	CASSTGTTLSSGNTIYF	TGTGCCAGTAGTACCGGGACAACACTAAGCTCTGGAAACACCATATATTTT
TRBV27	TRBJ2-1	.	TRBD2	CASSLASGGPYEQFF	TGTGCCAGCAGTTTGGCTAGCGGGGGGCCCTATGAGCAGTTCTTC
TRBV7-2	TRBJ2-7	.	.	CASSLYTGGSYEQYF	TGTGCCAGCAGCTTATACACAGGAGGGTCCTACGAGCAGTACTTC
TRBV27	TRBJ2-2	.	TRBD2	CASTQGLAGSGELFF	TGTGCCAGCACCCAAGGACTAGCGGGATCTGGGGAGCTGTTTTTT
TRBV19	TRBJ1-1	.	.	CASSIRSGLMNTEAFF	TGTGCCAGTAGTATACGGTCAGGGCTAATGAACACTGAAGCTTTCTTT
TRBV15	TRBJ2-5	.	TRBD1	CATSREGQGGETQYF	TGTGCCACCAGCAGAGAGGGACAGGGTGGAGAGACCCAGTACTTC
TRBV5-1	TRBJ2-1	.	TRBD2	CASSSGTSSYNEQFF	TGCGCCAGCAGTTCCGGGACTAGCTCCTACAATGAGCAGTTCTTC
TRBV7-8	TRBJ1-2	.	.	CASSLDTDQGYTF	TGTGCCAGCAGCTTAGACACAGACCAAGGCTACACCTTC
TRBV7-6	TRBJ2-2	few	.	CASSFTGTGELFF	TGTGCCAGCAGCTTTACAGGTACCGGGGAGCTGTTTTTT
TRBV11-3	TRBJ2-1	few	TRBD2	CASSSGLAHNEQFF	TGTGCCAGCAGCTCGGGACTAGCCCACAATGAGCAGTTCTTC
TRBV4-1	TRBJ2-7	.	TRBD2	CASSQPTSGRGEQYF	TGCGCCAGCAGCCAACCCACTAGCGGGAGGGGCGAGCAGTACTTC
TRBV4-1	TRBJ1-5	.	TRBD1	CASSQLTGTGARNQPQHF	TGCGCCAGCAGCCAATTAACCGGGACAGGGGCACGCAATCAGCCCCAGCATTTT
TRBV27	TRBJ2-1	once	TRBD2	CASSLGRGAYNEQFF	TGTGCCAGCAGTTTAGGGCGGGGGGCGTACAATGAGCAGTTCTTC
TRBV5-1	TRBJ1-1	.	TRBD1	CASSAGTGRLIAFF	TGCGCCAGCAGCGCCGGGACAGGGCGGTTGATAGCTTTCTTT
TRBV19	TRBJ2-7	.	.	CASSIVLRLAGEQYF	TGTGCCAGTAGTATTGTTTTGAGGCTAGCAGGCGAGCAGTACTTC
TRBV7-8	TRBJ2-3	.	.	CASSLALGSGSTDTQYF	TGTGCCAGCAGCTTAGCGCTAGGTAGCGGTAGCACAGATACGCAGTATTTT
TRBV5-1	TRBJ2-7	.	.	CASSLGQTSSYEQYF	TGCGCCAGCAGCTTGGGACAGACGAGCTCCTACGAGCAGTACTTC
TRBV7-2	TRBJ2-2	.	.	CASSPSYTGELFF	TGTGCCAGCAGCCCCAGTTACACCGGGGAGCTGTTTTTT